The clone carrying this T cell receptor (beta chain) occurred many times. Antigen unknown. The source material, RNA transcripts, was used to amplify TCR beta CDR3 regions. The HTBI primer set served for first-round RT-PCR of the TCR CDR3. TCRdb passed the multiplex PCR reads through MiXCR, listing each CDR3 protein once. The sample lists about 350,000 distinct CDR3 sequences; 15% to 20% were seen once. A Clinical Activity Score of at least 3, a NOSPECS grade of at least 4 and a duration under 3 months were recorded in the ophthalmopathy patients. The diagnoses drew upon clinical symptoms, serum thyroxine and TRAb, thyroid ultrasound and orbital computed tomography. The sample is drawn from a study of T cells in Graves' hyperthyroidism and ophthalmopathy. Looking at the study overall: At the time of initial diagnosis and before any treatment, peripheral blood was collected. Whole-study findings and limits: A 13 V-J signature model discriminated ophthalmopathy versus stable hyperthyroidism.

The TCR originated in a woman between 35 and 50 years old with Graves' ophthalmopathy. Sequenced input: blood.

Here the CDR3 reads CASSPGTGGKAFF. The CDR3, as DNA: TGTGCCAGCAGCCCCGGGACAGGGGGAAAAGCTTTCTTT. The chain is built from TRBV7-2 and TRBJ1-1; TRBD1 matches at 11 bases. The CDR3 sequence is 13 residues long. V shed 5 bases, J shed 9 bases, and the junction held 5 bases outside the gene matches. CDR1 and CDR2 (germline): SGHTA, FQGNSA.